These 6 T cell receptor beta chains were sequenced from one sample in a study of PD-L1 blockade in urothelial cancer. Time point here: pretreatment peripheral blood. Only in-frame clones appear in the TCRdb table, and some are missing; sequencing was by immunoSEQ multiplex PCR. The table includes about 63,000 clones, under 90% detected once. This sample comprised PBMCs, obtained around atezolizumab (anti-PD-L1) treatment. These receptors originate from a man between 65 and 80 years old with urothelial cancer.

The chain couples TRBV5-1 to TRBJ1-3, with 7 positions matching TRBD1. The junction had 7 bases not matched to a gene; V was cut back by 3 bases and J by 4 bases. Germline V gene sequence: CDR1 SGHRS, CDR2 YFSETQ. The CDR3 sequence is 15 residues long. The CDR3 DNA is TGCGCCAGCAGCTGGACGACAGGGACCGGAAACACCATATATTTT. It codes for CASSWTTGTGNTIYF.

The chain links TRBV29-1 to TRBJ2-5; 8 nucleotides agree with TRBD1. Germline CDR1 reads SQVTM; CDR2 reads ANQGSEA. The V gene end was trimmed by 7 bases and the J gene end by 0 bases; junction bases not matched to a gene: 4. The length of the CDR3 is 13 residues. The CDR3 region is CSAGTGNQETQYF. The CDR3 bases are TGCAGCGCTGGGACAGGAAACCAAGAGACCCAGTACTTC. Complete variable domain (other parts from reference TRBV29-1 and TRBJ2-5): SAVISQKPSRDICQRGTSLTIQCQVDSQVTMMFWYRQQPGQSLTLIATANQGSEATYESGFVIDKFPISRPNLTFSTLTVSNMSPEDSSIYLCSAGTGNQETQYFGPGTRLLVL.

CDR3 residues: CASSSQGNTIYF. The CDR3, as DNA: TGTGCCAGCAGTTCACAGGGAAACACCATATATTTT. The J gene is TRBJ1-3, the V gene TRBV11-2; no definite D call. V dropped 6 bases and J dropped 4 bases, with 7 bases sitting between them. Germline V gene sequence: CDR1 SGHAT, CDR2 FQNNGV. The CDR3 length is 12 residues. Full variable domain (remainder filled in from reference TRBV11-2 and TRBJ1-3): EAGVAQSPRYKIIEKRQSVAFWCNPISGHATLYWYQQILGQGPKLLIQFQNNGVVDDSQLPKDRFSAERLKGVDSTLKIQPAKLEDSAVYLCASSSQGNTIYFGEGSWLTVV.

This chain uses TRBV11-2 with TRBJ2-5; D unclear. The germline V gene encodes CDR1 SGHAT and CDR2 FQNNGV. The V end was cut by 2 bases, the J end by 3 bases, with 7 bases between. The length of the CDR3 is 13 residues. The CDR3 region has the DNA TGTGCCAGCAGCTTATCGAGGAAAGAGACCCAGTACTTC. This translates into CASSLSRKETQYF.

The V and J genes are TRBV2 and TRBJ2-2; tentative D call: TRBD1 (6 bases). The V end lost 7 bases, the J end lost 4 bases, and 13 bases lay between the germline ends. CDR1 SNHLY and CDR2 FYNNEI come from the germline V gene. This CDR3 has 14 amino acids. CDR3 sequence reads: CASIQGSGTGELFF. CDR3 coding DNA: TGTGCCAGCATACAGGGATCGGGCACCGGGGAGCTGTTTTTT.

The chain is built from TRBV5-5 and TRBJ2-5; 9 nucleotides agree with TRBD1. Germline CDR1 SGHKS, CDR2 YYEKEE (reference sequence). Trimming took 2 bases from V and 5 from J; bases not matched to a gene: 7. CDR3 length: 15 amino acids. This CDR3 reads CASSFTGTGFETQYF. DNA for the CDR3: TGTGCCAGCAGCTTCACCGGGACAGGGTTCGAGACCCAGTACTTC.